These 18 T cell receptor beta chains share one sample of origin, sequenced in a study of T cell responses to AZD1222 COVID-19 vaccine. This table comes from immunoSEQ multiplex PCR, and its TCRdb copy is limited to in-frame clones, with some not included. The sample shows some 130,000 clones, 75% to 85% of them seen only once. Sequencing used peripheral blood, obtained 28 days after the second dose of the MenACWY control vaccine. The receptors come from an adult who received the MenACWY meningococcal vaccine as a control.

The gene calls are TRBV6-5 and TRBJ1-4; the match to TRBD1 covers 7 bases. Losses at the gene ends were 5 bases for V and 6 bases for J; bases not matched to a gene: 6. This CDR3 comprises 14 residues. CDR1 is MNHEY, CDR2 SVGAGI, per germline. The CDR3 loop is CASSRQGWDEKLFF. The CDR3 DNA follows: TGTGCCAGCAGTCGACAGGGTTGGGATGAAAAACTGTTTTTT.

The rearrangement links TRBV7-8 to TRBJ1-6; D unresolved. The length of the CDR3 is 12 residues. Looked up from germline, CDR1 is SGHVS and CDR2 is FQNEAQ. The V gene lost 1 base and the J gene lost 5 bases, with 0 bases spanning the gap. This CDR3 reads CASSLDNSPLHF. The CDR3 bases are TGTGCCAGCAGCTTAGATAATTCACCCCTCCACTTT.

CDR3: CASSTYGGNQPQHF. CDR3 sequence (DNA): TGTGCCAGCTCAACGTACGGGGGGAATCAGCCCCAGCATTTT. This chain links TRBV18 with TRBJ1-5, with a possible D match to TRBD1 (5 bases). Per the germline V gene, CDR1 is KGHSH and CDR2 is LQKENI. Trimming left V 5 bases short and J 4 bases short, with 12 bases between. CDR3 size: 14 residues.

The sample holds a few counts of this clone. CDR3 loop: CASSPDSNSPLHF. The CDR3 DNA reads TGTGCCAGCAGCCCAGACAGTAATTCACCCCTCCACTTT. The rearrangement joins TRBV7-2 to TRBJ1-6; TRBD1 is a possible D gene (5 bases). V lost 5 bases, J lost 6 bases, and 8 bases lay in between. Per the germline V gene, CDR1 is SGHTA and CDR2 is FQGNSA. CDR3 length equals 13 residues.

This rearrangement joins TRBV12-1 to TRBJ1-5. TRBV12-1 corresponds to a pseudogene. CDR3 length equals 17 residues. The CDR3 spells CASSQLRGYGFHQPQHF. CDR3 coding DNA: TGTGCCAGCAGCCAGCTTCGGGGTTACGGATTTCACCAGCCCCAGCATTTT.

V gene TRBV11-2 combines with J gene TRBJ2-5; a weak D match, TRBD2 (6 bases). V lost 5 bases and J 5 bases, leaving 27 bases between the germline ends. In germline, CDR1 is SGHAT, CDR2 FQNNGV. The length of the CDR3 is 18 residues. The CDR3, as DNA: TGTGCCAGCAGCCCCCTCGCCGCGACTAGGCGGGCGGGGGAGACCCAGTACTTC. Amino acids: CASSPLAATRRAGETQYF.

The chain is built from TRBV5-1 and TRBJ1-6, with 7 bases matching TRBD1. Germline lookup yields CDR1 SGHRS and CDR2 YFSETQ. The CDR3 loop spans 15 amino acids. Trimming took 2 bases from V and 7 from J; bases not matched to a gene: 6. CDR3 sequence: CASSFLQGTNSPLHF. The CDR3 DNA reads TGCGCCAGCAGCTTCTTACAGGGGACGAATTCACCCCTCCACTTT.

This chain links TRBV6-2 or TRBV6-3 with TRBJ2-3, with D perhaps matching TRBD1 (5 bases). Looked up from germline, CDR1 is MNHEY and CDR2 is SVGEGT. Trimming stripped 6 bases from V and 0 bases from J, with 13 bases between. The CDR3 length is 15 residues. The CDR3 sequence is CASSPRELSTDTQYF. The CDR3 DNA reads TGTGCCAGCAGCCCCAGGGAACTAAGCACAGATACGCAGTATTTT.

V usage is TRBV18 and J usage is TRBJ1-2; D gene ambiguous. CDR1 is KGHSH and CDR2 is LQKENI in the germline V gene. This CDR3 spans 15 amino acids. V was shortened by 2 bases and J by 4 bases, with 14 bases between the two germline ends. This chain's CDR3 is CASSPVERVSYGYTF. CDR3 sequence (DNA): TGTGCCAGCTCACCAGTCGAGAGGGTTAGCTATGGCTACACCTTC.

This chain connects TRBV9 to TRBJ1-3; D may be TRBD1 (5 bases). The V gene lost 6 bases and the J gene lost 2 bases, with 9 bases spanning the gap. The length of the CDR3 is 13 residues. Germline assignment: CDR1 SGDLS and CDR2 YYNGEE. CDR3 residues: CASTRGAGNTIYF. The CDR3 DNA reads TGTGCCAGCACCCGGGGCGCTGGAAACACCATATATTTT.

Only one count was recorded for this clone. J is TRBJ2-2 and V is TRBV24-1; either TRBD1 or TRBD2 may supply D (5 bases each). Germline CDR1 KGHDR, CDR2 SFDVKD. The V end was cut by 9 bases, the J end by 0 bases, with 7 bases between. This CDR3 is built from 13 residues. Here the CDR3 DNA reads TGTGCCACCCGAGGGGCGAACACCGGGGAGCTGTTTTTT. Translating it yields CATRGANTGELFF.

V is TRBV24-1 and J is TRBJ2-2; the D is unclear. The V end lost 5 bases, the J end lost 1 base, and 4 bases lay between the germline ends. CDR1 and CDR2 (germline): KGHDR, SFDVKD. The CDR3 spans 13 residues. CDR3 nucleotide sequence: TGTGCCACCAGTGCCCTGAACACCGGGGAGCTGTTTTTT. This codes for CATSALNTGELFF.

Here the CDR3 DNA reads TGTGCCAGCAGTTCGGGGCCGGGGGGCTACGAGCAGTACTTC. Translated, it gives CASSSGPGGYEQYF. This chain connects TRBV7-2 to TRBJ2-7; 7 positions match TRBD2. Germline V gene lookup returns CDR1 SGHTA and CDR2 FQGNSA. Trimming removed 6 bases from V and 3 bases from J; junction bases left unmatched: 8. CDR3 size: 14 residues.

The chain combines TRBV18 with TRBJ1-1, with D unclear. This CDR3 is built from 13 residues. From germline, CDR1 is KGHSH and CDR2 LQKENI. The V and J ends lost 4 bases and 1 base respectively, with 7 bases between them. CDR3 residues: CASSLDQNTEAFF. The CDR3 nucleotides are TGTGCCAGCTCACTGGACCAGAACACTGAAGCTTTCTTT.

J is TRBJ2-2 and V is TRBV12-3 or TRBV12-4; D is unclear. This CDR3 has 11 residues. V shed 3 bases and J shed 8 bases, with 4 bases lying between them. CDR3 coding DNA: TGTGCCAGCAGTTTGCGGGGGGAGCTGTTTTTT. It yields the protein CASSLRGELFF.

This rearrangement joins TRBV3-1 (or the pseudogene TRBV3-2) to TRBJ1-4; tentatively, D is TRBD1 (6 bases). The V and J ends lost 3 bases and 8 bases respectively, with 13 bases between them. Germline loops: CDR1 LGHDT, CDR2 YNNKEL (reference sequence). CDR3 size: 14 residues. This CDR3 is CASSQGGGGEKLFF. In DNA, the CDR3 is TGTGCCAGCAGCCAGGGAGGGGGAGGCGAAAAACTGTTTTTT.

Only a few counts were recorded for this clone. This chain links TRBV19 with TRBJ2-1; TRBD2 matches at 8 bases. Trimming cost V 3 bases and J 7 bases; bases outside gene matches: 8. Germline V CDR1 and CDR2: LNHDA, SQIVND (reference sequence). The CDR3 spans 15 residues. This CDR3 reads CASSIELAAWNEQFF. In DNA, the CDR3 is TGTGCCAGTAGTATTGAACTAGCGGCCTGGAATGAGCAGTTCTTC.

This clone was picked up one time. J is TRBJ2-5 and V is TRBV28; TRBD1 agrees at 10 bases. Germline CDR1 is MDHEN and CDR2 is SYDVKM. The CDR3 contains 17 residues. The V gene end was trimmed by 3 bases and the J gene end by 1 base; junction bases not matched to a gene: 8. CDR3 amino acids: CASSFDGTGERQETQYF. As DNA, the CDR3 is TGTGCCAGCAGTTTTGATGGGACAGGGGAGCGCCAAGAGACCCAGTACTTC.